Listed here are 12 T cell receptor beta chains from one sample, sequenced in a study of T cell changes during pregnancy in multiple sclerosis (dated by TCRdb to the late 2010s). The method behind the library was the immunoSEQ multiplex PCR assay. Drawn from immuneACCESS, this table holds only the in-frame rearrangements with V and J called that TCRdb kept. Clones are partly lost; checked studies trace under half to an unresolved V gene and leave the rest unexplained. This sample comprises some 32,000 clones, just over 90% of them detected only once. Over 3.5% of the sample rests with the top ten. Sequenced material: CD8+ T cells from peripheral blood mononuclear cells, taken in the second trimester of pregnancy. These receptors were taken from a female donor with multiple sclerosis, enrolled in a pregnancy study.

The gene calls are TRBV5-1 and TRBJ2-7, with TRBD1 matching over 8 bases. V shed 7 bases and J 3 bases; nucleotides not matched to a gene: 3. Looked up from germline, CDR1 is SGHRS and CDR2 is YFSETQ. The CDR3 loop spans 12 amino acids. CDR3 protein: CASHDRGYEQYF. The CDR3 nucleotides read TGCGCCAGCCACGACAGGGGCTACGAGCAGTACTTC.

CDR3 sequence reads: CASSHRGSRIGNQPQHF. In nucleotides, the CDR3 is TGCGCCAGCAGTCATCGCGGGAGTAGGATCGGCAATCAGCCCCAGCATTTT. The rearrangement joins TRBV23-1 to TRBJ1-5; D remains unclear. TRBV23-1 qualifies as an ORF whose function is uncertain. This CDR3 is built from 17 residues. V lost 3 bases and J 2 bases, leaving 17 bases between the germline ends.

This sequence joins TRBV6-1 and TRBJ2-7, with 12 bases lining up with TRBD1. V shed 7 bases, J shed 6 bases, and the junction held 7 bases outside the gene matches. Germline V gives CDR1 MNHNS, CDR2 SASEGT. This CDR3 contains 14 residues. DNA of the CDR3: TGTGCCAGCACCCCAGGGACAGGGGGCGCCGAGCAGTACTTC. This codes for CASTPGTGGAEQYF.

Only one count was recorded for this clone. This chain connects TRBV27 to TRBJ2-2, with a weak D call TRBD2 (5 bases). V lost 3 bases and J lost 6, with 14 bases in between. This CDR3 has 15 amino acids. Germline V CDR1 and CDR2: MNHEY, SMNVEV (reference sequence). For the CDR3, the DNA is TGTGCCAGCAGTTTCGGACCGGGGTCAGCCGGGGAGCTGTTTTTT. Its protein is CASSFGPGSAGELFF.

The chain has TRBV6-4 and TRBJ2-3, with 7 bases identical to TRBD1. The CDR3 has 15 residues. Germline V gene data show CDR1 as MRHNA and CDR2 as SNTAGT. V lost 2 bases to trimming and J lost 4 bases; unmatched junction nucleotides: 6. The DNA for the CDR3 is TGTGCCAGCAGTGACCAAGGGGGCGCGGCAGATACGCAGTATTTT. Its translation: CASSDQGGAADTQYF.

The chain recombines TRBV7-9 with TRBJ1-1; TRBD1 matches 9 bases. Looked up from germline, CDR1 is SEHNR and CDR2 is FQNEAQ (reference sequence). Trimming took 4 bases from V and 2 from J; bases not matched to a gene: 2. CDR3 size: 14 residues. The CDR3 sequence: CASSWDRDNTEAFF. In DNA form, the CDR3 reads TGTGCCAGCAGCTGGGACAGGGACAACACTGAAGCTTTCTTT.

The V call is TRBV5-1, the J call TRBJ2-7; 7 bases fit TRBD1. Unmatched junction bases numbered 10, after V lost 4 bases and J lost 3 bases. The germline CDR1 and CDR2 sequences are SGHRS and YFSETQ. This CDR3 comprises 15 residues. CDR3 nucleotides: TGCGCCAGCAGCGCAGGGACAGACTCTTTCTACGAGCAGTACTTC. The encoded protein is CASSAGTDSFYEQYF.

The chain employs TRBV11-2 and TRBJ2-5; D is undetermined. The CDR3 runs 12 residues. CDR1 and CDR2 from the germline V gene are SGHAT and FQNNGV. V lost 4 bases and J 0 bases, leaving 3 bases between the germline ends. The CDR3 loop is CASSSYQETQYF. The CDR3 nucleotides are TGTGCCAGCAGCTCGTACCAAGAGACCCAGTACTTC.

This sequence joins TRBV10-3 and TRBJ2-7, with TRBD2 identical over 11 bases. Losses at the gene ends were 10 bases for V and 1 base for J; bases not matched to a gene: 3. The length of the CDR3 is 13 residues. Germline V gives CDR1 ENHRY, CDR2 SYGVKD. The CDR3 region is CATTSGTSYEQYF. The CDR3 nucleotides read TGTGCCACGACTAGCGGGACATCCTACGAGCAGTACTTC.

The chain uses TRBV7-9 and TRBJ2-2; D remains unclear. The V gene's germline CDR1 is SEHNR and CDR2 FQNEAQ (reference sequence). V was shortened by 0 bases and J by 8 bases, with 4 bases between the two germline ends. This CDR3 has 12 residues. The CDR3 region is CASSLASGELFF. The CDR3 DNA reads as TGTGCCAGCAGCTTAGCGAGTGGGGAGCTGTTTTTT.

Here the CDR3 reads CASSLGGSSTYSYNEQFF. Written as DNA, the CDR3 is TGTGCCAGCAGCTTAGGGGGGAGTTCCACCTACTCCTACAATGAGCAGTTCTTC. The chain recombines TRBV13 with TRBJ2-1; D may be TRBD2 (5 bases). There are 18 residues in the CDR3. Germline V gene sequence: CDR1 PRHDT, CDR2 FYEKMQ (reference sequence). V lost 0 bases and J 0 bases, leaving 15 bases between the germline ends.

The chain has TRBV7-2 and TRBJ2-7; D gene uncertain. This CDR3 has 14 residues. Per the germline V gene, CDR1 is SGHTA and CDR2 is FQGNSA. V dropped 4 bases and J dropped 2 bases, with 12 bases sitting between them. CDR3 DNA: TGTGCCAGCAGCTCTTATTTAACAGCCTACGAGCAGTACTTC. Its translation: CASSSYLTAYEQYF.